A single sample gave rise to the 17 T cell receptor beta chains below, sequenced in a study of beta chain features in type 1 diabetes. Study-wide results and caveats: Shortening that was moderate but significant affected the TCRB CDR3s of Type 1 diabetes patients in all four CD4+ subsets.

These TCRs' antigens remain unknown. The investigators reverse transcribed all of the isolated RNA, so they sequenced expressed TCRB transcripts. Sequenced by immunoSEQ multiplex PCR; TCRdb stores in-frame clones only, minus some. The sample carries about 640,000 clones, around 12% recorded once. Specimen: naive CD4+ T cells from blood. The receptor set was obtained from a man aged 25-45 years with type 1 diabetes.

The V call is TRBV5-1, the J call TRBJ2-2; no clear D. The CDR3 is 15 residues long. Germline V lookup: CDR1 SGHRS, CDR2 YFSETQ. The V gene lost 7 bases and the J gene lost 6 bases, with 19 bases spanning the gap. CDR3 sequence: CASDPGRALPGELFF. As DNA, the CDR3 is TGCGCCAGCGATCCGGGCCGCGCGCTTCCCGGGGAGCTGTTTTTT. Full variable domain (missing parts from reference TRBV5-1 and TRBJ2-2): KAGVTQTPRYLIKTRGQQVTLSCSPISGHRSVSWYQQTPGQGLQFLFEYFSETQRNKGNFPGRFSGRQFSNSRSEMNVSTLELGDSALYLCASDPGRALPGELFFGEGSRLTVL.

CDR3 residues: CASSPQYYPGQGGSPLHF. The CDR3 region has the DNA TGTGCCAGCAGCCCGCAGTATTATCCGGGACAGGGCGGTTCACCCCTCCACTTT. The V gene is TRBV7-9, the J gene TRBJ1-6; 9 bases match TRBD1. Looked up from germline, CDR1 is SEHNR and CDR2 is FQNEAQ (reference sequence). The CDR3 covers 18 residues. The junction had 17 bases not matched to a gene; V was cut back by 5 bases and J by 9 bases. Complete variable domain (other parts from reference TRBV7-9 and TRBJ1-6): DTGVSQNPRHKITKRGQNVTFRCDPISEHNRLYWYRQTLGQGPEFLTYFQNEAQLEKSRLLSDRFSAERPKGSFSTLEIQRTEQGDSAMYLCASSPQYYPGQGGSPLHFGNGTRLTVT.

This clone has more than one count but fewer than ten. The CDR3 DNA is TGTGCCAGCAGACCCGAAGGGACGATCTATGGCTACACCTTC. Residues: CASRPEGTIYGYTF. V is TRBV7-9 and J is TRBJ1-2; D might be TRBD1 (5 bases). Between the trimmed V and J ends, which lost 6 bases and 4 bases, there was a span of 15 bases. Germline V CDR1 and CDR2: SEHNR, FQNEAQ (reference sequence). The length of the CDR3 is 14 residues.

The chain uses TRBV21-1 and TRBJ2-5; the table names TRBD1, a call not compared with the DNA. TRBV21-1 is tagged as a pseudogene. The CDR3 is made up of 17 amino acids. DNA for the CDR3: TGTGCCAGCAGCAAAGCGGGAGCAGAGATTAGGGGGGAGACCCAGTACTTC. Translated: CASSKAGAEIRGETQYF.

The chain has TRBV9 and TRBJ1-5, with D uncertain. Per germline, CDR1 SGDLS and CDR2 YYNGEE. The V end was cut by 0 bases, the J end by 2 bases, with 6 bases between. The CDR3 has 14 amino acids. CDR3 DNA sequence: TGTGCCAGCAGCGTAGGCACACGCAATCAGCCCCAGCATTTT. Its translation: CASSVGTRNQPQHF.

The chain links TRBV7-2 to TRBJ2-7; D call uncertain. The germline V and J ends were trimmed by 5 bases and 4 bases, with 12 bases remaining between them. CDR1 SGHTA and CDR2 FQGNSA come from the germline V gene. The CDR3 runs to 13 residues. The DNA for the CDR3 is TGTGCCAGCAGCAACTATTACTTTTACGAGCAGTACTTC. Translated: CASSNYYFYEQYF.

This clone has a handful of counts. The chain carries TRBV7-2 and TRBJ1-2; D uncertain. V lost 1 base and J 8 bases, leaving 11 bases between the germline ends. This CDR3 comprises 13 residues. Germline V gene sequence: CDR1 SGHTA, CDR2 FQGNSA. The DNA for the CDR3 is TGTGCCAGCAGCTTAGAAGTAGTTATGGGCTACACCTTC. Translation: CASSLEVVMGYTF. Using reference TRBV7-2 and TRBJ1-2 for the parts outside the CDR3, the full variable domain is GAGVSQSPSNKVTEKGKDVELRCDPISGHTALYWYRQSLGQGLEFLIYFQGNSAPDKSGLPSDRFSAERTGGSVSTLTIQRTQQEDSAVYLCASSLEVVMGYTFGSGTRLTVV.

This clone came up a few times. The rearrangement uses TRBV30 and TRBJ2-1, with 7 bases that match TRBD2. This CDR3 has 15 residues. Germline V gene lookup returns CDR1 GTSNPN and CDR2 SVGIG (reference sequence). The junction had 11 bases not matched to a gene; V was cut back by 7 bases and J by 2 bases. The CDR3 region is CAYESGGGPYNEQFF. Here the CDR3 DNA reads TGTGCCTACGAATCTGGCGGGGGACCCTACAATGAGCAGTTCTTC.

V and J are TRBV5-1 and TRBJ2-7; weak D call: TRBD1 (6 bases). This CDR3 region has 16 residues. CDR1 is SGHRS and CDR2 is YFSETQ in the germline V gene. Trimming shortened V by 2 bases and J by 3 bases, and 18 bases separated the two germline ends. CDR3 amino acids: CASSLLDGTLRYEQYF. CDR3 bases: TGCGCCAGCAGCTTACTGGATGGGACACTGCGCTACGAGCAGTACTTC.

This clone appeared a few times. The chain combines TRBV20-1 with TRBJ2-5, with D uncertain. CDR3 length: 11 residues. V dropped 0 bases and J dropped 9 bases, with 8 bases sitting between them. Germline V gene data show CDR1 as DFQATT and CDR2 as SNEGSKA (reference sequence). The DNA of the CDR3 is TGCAGTGCTAGAGATAGGGTATCCCAGTACTTC. This encodes CSARDRVSQYF.

The V gene is TRBV7-9, the J gene TRBJ1-6; D uncertain. Looked up from germline, CDR1 is SEHNR and CDR2 is FQNEAQ (reference sequence). The CDR3 contains 12 residues. With 2 bases removed from V and 7 bases from J, the gap between germline ends came to 3 bases. The CDR3 region has the DNA TGTGCCAGCAGCTTAAGGAATTCACCCCTCCACTTT. It codes for CASSLRNSPLHF. Full variable domain (remainder filled in from reference TRBV7-9 and TRBJ1-6): DTGVSQNPRHKITKRGQNVTFRCDPISEHNRLYWYRQTLGQGPEFLTYFQNEAQLEKSRLLSDRFSAERPKGSFSTLEIQRTEQGDSAMYLCASSLRNSPLHFGNGTRLTVT.

In DNA, the CDR3 is TGTGCCAGCAGTTTTTCGCCCGGGAGCAATCAGCCCCAGCATTTT. This translates into CASSFSPGSNQPQHF. The chain uses TRBV28 and TRBJ1-5; D unresolved. This CDR3 is 15 amino acids long. The germline V gene encodes CDR1 MDHEN and CDR2 SYDVKM. V was cut by 3 bases and J by 1 base, with 10 bases left in between.

This clone has only a few counts. Additional DNA sequences in this sample encode the identical CDR3. The V call is TRBV7-6, the J call TRBJ2-5, with 8 bases matching TRBD2. Germline CDR1 reads SGHVS; CDR2 reads FNYEAQ. The CDR3 is 13 residues long. The junction had 3 bases not matched to a gene; V was cut back by 5 bases and J by 4 bases. This CDR3 is CASSRGGGETQYF. CDR3 in DNA: TGTGCCAGCAGCCGGGGGGGCGGAGAGACCCAGTACTTC.

This chain joins TRBV6-5 and TRBJ2-7, with 7 positions matching TRBD2. From germline, CDR1 is MNHEY and CDR2 SVGAGI. The trim removed 2 bases at V and 3 bases at J, leaving 1 base unmatched. CDR3 length: 13 amino acids. CDR3 protein: CASSYRGDYEQYF. The CDR3, as DNA: TGTGCCAGCAGTTACCGGGGGGACTACGAGCAGTACTTC.

CDR3 in amino acids: CSVPRASTDTQYF. In DNA form, the CDR3 reads TGCAGCGTCCCCAGGGCGAGCACAGATACGCAGTATTTT. The chain is built from TRBV29-1 and TRBJ2-3, with a weak D call TRBD1 (5 bases). V was pared by 6 bases and J by 0 bases, with 10 bases between. Per the germline V gene, CDR1 is SQVTM and CDR2 is ANQGSEA. The CDR3 is 13 amino acids.

V and J are TRBV5-1 and TRBJ2-5; D might be TRBD1 (6 bases). The CDR3 spans 14 residues. CDR1 SGHRS and CDR2 YFSETQ come from the germline V gene. V was clipped by 4 bases and J by 1 base, with 11 bases between them. For the CDR3, the DNA is TGCGCCAGCAGCGCGGACAGAATCCAAGAGACCCAGTACTTC. Encoded protein: CASSADRIQETQYF. The entire variable domain, with the rest obtained from reference TRBV5-1 and TRBJ2-5, is as follows: KAGVTQTPRYLIKTRGQQVTLSCSPISGHRSVSWYQQTPGQGLQFLFEYFSETQRNKGNFPGRFSGRQFSNSRSEMNVSTLELGDSALYLCASSADRIQETQYFGPGTRLLVL.

This clone appeared a few times. The chain has TRBV7-9 and TRBJ1-1; tentatively, D is TRBD1 (5 bases). V shed 3 bases and J shed 3 bases, with 17 bases lying between them. Germline loops: CDR1 SEHNR, CDR2 FQNEAQ (reference sequence). This CDR3 region has 16 residues. The chain's CDR3 is CASSFLGIGEHTEAFF. DNA of the CDR3: TGTGCCAGCAGCTTCCTTGGGATAGGGGAACACACTGAAGCTTTCTTT.